The 5 T cell receptor beta chains below all came from one sample that was sequenced in a study of tumor-infiltrating lymphocytes in primary liver carcinoma. Germline DNA was also extracted, and blood RNA derived from unsorted whole blood. Constant-region priming of around 500 ng total RNA yielded TCR beta cDNA. Libraries of TCR beta came from three nested multiplex PCR rounds with slightly modified ARM-PCR. TRBV1-TRBV30 forward primers paired with a C-beta reverse primer were used in the first two PCR rounds, which ran approximately 11 cycles each. MiXCR, applied by TCRdb to the multiplex PCR reads, yields one record per CDR3 protein. The repertoire has fewer than 400,000 distinct CDR3 sequences, more than 55% of them found once; the top ten carry roughly 9%. The sequenced sample was peripheral blood. Source of these receptors: a man aged 40-50 years with primary liver carcinoma and hepatitis B virus infection.

The J gene is TRBJ2-7, the V gene TRBV20-1, with 7 bases matching TRBD2. The CDR3 is made up of 15 amino acids. In germline, CDR1 is DFQATT, CDR2 SNEGSKA (reference sequence). J lost 0 bases, V lost 6 bases, and 11 bases had no gene match. This chain's CDR3 is CSAGGRGTNSYEQYF. The CDR3 DNA reads as TGCAGTGCCGGTGGCCGAGGGACTAACTCCTACGAGCAGTACTTC.

This clonotype was observed a single time. A much larger clone differs by one base, so this may be a read error. The chain employs TRBV6-2 or TRBV6-3 and TRBJ1-1, with D hard to call. V was trimmed by 6 bases and J by 4 bases, leaving 12 bases between them. The length of the CDR3 is 13 residues. The V gene's germline CDR1 is MNHEY and CDR2 SVGEGT. The chain's CDR3 is CASRNHGGTEAFF. The CDR3 DNA sequence: TGTGCCAGCAGGAACCATGGAGGCACTGAAGCTTTCTTT.

Concerning this clonotype: The limits of the CDR3 on the DNA are not certain, so only TCRdb's listed CDR3 is given. This chain uses TRBV29-1 with TRBJ1-1; the table gives TRBD1 as D, unverified against the DNA. Both ends counted, the CDR3 spans 14 residues. Germline CDR1 reads SQVTM; CDR2 reads ANQGSEA. CDR3 amino acids: CRVALGAMNTEAIF.

On this clonotype itself: A much larger clone lies a single base off, so this may be a read error. The chain is built from TRBV6-6 and TRBJ2-1; either TRBD1 or TRBD2 may supply D (6 bases each). The CDR3 extends over 15 amino acids. Germline-derived CDR1 and CDR2 are MNHNY and SVGAGI (reference sequence). V was cut by 2 bases and J by 7 bases, with 15 bases left in between. The CDR3 region has the DNA TGTGCCAGCAGTTACGCCCATGGAGGGGGTAATGAGCAGTTCTTC. It specifies CASSYAHGGGNEQFF.

This clonotype has a handful of counts. At one end the junction does not follow the germline gene, possibly because of a read error. The rearrangement joins TRBV6-2 or TRBV6-3 to TRBJ2-1; D is perhaps TRBD2 (5 bases). From germline, CDR1 is MNHEY and CDR2 SVGEGT. This CDR3 spans 16 amino acids. The CDR3 loop is CASRTQGSSWVGERFF. CDR3 coding DNA: TGTGCCAGCAGGACCCAAGGGAGCTCGTGGGTTGGTGAGCGGTTCTTC.